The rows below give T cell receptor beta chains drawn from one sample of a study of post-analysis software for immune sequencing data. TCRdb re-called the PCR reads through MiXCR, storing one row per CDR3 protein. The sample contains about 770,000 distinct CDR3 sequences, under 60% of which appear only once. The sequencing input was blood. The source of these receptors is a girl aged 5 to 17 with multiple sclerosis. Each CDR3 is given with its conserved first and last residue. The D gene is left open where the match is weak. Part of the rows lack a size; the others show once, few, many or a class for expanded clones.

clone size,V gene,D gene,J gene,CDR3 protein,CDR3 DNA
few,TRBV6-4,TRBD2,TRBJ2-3,CASKMGGVRTDTQYF,TGTGCCAGCAAAATGGGAGGGGTCCGCACAGATACGCAGTATTTT
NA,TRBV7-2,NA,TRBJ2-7,CASSQPGGSGSTYEQYF,TGTGCCAGCAGTCAGCCGGGTGGGAGCGGGTCGACCTACGAGCAGTACTTC
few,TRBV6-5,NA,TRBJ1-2,CASSYLTGVGGYTF,TGTGCCAGCAGTTACCTAACAGGAGTCGGCGGCTACACCTTC
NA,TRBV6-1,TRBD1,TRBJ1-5,CASRQAGGAQSQPQHF,TGTGCCAGCCGCCAGGCAGGGGGCGCGCAGAGTCAGCCCCAGCATTTT
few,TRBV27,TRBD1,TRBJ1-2,CASSFWTGGRYTF,TGTGCCAGCAGTTTTTGGACAGGGGGCAGGTACACCTTC
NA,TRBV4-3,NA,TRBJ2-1,CASSDGRAFNNEQFF,TGCGCCAGCAGCGACGGCAGGGCCTTTAACAATGAGCAGTTCTTC
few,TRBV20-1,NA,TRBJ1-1,CSATVNTEAFF,TGCAGTGCTACGGTGAACACTGAAGCTTTCTTT
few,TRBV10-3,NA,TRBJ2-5,CAISEDSRETQYF,TGTGCCATCAGTGAGGACAGTCGGGAGACCCAGTACTTC
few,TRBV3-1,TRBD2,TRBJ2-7,CASSQDRLAAYEQYF,TGTGCCAGCAGCCAAGATCGACTAGCGGCCTACGAGCAGTACTTC
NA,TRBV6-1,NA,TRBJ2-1,CASSRGLALSSYNEQFF,TGTGCCAGCAGCCGGGGATTGGCACTAAGCTCCTACAATGAGCAGTTCTTC
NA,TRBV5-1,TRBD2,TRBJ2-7,CASSLPLAGVEQYF,TGCGCCAGCAGCTTACCACTAGCGGGAGTAGAGCAGTACTTC
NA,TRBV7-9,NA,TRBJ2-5,CASSLAGHLQETQYF,TGTGCCAGCAGCTTAGCAGGACACCTCCAAGAGACCCAGTACTTC
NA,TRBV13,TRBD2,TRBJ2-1,CASSSELAGGGEQFF,TGTGCCAGCAGCTCGGAACTAGCGGGAGGGGGTGAGCAGTTCTTC
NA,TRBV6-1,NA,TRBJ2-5,CASSEGVTGDETQYF,TGTGCCAGCAGTGAAGGGGTGACAGGAGATGAGACCCAGTACTTC
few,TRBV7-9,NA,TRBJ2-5,CASSLPAGEETQYF,TGTGCCAGCAGCTTACCCGCAGGGGAGGAGACCCAGTACTTC
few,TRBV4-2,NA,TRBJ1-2,CASSQSGNYGYTF,TGTGCCAGCAGCCAGTCAGGGAACTATGGCTACACCTTC
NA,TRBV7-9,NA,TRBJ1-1,CAVTGQGATEAFF,TGTGCCGTAACAGGGCAGGGTGCGACTGAAGCTTTCTTT
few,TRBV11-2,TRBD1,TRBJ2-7,CASSFLDRVWDEQYF,TGTGCCAGTAGCTTCCTTGACAGGGTGTGGGACGAGCAGTACTTC
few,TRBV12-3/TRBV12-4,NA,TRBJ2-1,CASSPLTTFNYNEQFF,TGTGCCAGCAGTCCCCTGACTACCTTTAACTACAATGAGCAGTTCTTC
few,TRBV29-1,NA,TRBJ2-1,CSANDGANEQFF,TGCAGCGCCAATGACGGAGCCAATGAGCAGTTCTTC
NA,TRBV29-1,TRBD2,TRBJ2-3,CSVVPWRGVTDTQYF,TGCAGCGTTGTCCCTTGGCGGGGGGTTACAGATACGCAGTATTTT
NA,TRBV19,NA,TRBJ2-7,CASSNQGISYEQYF,TGTGCCAGTAGCAACCAGGGGATCTCCTACGAGCAGTACTTC
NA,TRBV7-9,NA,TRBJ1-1,CASVLDRNTEAFF,TGTGCCAGCGTACTAGACCGTAACACTGAAGCTTTCTTT
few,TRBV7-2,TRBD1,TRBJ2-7,CASSLYNRGQYF,TGTGCCAGCAGCCTCTATAACAGGGGGCAGTACTTC
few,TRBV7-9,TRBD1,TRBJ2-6,CASSELPGQGSGANVLTF,TGTGCCAGCAGCGAACTTCCGGGACAGGGGTCTGGGGCCAACGTCCTGACTTTC
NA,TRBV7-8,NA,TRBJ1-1,CASSSIRQSWGTEAFF,TGTGCCAGCAGCTCCATACGACAGAGTTGGGGCACTGAAGCTTTCTTT
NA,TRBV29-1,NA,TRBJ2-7,CSARGWASSSYEQYF,TGCAGCGCCCGGGGATGGGCCTCGAGCTCCTACGAGCAGTACTTC
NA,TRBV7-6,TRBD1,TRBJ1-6,CASSSIIRTGGTNSPLHF,TGTGCCAGCAGCTCAATCATTCGGACAGGGGGTACTAATTCACCCCTCCACTTT
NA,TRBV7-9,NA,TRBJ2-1,CASSPGLLSSYNEQFF,TGTGCCAGCAGCCCCGGGCTCCTAAGCTCCTACAATGAGCAGTTCTTC
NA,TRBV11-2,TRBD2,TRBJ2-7,CASRAEGGSEQYF,TGTGCCAGCAGAGCAGAAGGCGGGAGCGAGCAGTACTTC
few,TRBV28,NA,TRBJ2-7,CASSLSTTSGVRTYEQYF,TGTGCCAGCAGTTTAAGCACAACATCAGGGGTCAGAACCTACGAGCAGTACTTC
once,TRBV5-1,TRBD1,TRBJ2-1,CASSLDSGTAYNEQFF,TGCGCCAGCAGCTTGGACTCTGGGACAGCTTACAATGAGCAGTTCTTC
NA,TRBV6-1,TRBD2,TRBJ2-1,CASSLRTSGSRYNEQFF,TGTGCCAGCAGCCTACGGACTAGCGGGAGCCGGTACAATGAGCAGTTCTTC
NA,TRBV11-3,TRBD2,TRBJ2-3,CASSSSGRLADTQYF,TGTGCCAGCAGCTCGAGCGGGAGGTTAGCAGATACGCAGTATTTT
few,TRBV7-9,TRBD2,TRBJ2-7,CASRTSGNPYEQYF,TGTGCCAGCAGGACTAGCGGGAACCCCTACGAGCAGTACTTC
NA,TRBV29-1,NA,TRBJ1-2,CSVGDNYGYTF,TGCAGCGTAGGAGACAACTATGGCTACACCTTC
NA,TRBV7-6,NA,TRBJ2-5,CASSSTFQETQYF,TGTGCCAGCAGCTCTACCTTCCAAGAGACCCAGTACTTC
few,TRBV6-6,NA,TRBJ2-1,CASSTGQYEQFF,TGTGCCAGCAGCACTGGACAGTACGAGCAGTTCTTC
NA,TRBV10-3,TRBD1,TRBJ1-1,CAISGGQGLTEAFF,TGTGCCATCAGTGGCGGACAGGGGTTAACTGAAGCTTTCTTT
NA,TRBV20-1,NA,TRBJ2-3,CSAESPRTDTQYF,TGCAGTGCCGAATCACCTCGCACAGATACGCAGTATTTT
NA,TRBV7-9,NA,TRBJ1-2,CASSDPPGYTF,TGTGCCAGCAGCGACCCACCCGGCTACACCTTC
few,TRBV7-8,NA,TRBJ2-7,CASSLVSGESYEQYF,TGTGCCAGCAGCTTAGTTTCAGGGGAAAGCTACGAGCAGTACTTC
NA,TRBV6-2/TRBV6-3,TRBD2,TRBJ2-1,CASKPSGTHEQFF,TGTGCCAGCAAGCCTAGCGGGACCCATGAGCAGTTCTTC
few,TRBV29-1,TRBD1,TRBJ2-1,CSARRDRGPGRNEQFF,TGCAGCGCGAGACGGGACAGGGGGCCGGGTCGGAATGAGCAGTTCTTC
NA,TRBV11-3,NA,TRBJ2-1,CASSLGAAMRNEQFF,TGTGCCAGCAGCTTAGGGGCAGCGATGCGCAATGAGCAGTTCTTC
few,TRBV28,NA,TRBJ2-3,CASTSWGKVGADTQYF,TGTGCCAGCACCTCCTGGGGGAAGGTCGGAGCAGATACGCAGTATTTT
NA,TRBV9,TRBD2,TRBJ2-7,CASSGLAGGPGAYNEQYF,TGTGCCAGCAGCGGCCTAGCGGGAGGGCCCGGAGCCTACAATGAGCAGTACTTC